This note documents a single T cell receptor (beta chain) sequence. The sample is drawn from a study of T cell changes during pregnancy in multiple sclerosis. The ends lost 2 bases at V and 12 bases at J; junction bases unmatched: 6. The CDR3 length is 14 residues. The germline gives CDR1 MRHNA, CDR2 SNTAGT. The repertoire was sequenced with immunoSEQ multiplex PCR; TCRdb's copy has only in-frame clones and lacks some. The sample lists fewer than 50,000 clones, roughly 89% seen once, with roughly 0.57% in the top ten. This specimen was CD4+ T cells from peripheral blood mononuclear cells, taken in the first trimester of pregnancy. This TCR came from a female donor with multiple sclerosis, enrolled in a pregnancy study. The chain links TRBV6-4 to TRBJ2-1; 11 bases fit TRBD2. CDR3 nucleotide sequence: TGTGCCAGCAGTGACGCGGCTAGCGGGAGGAGGCAGTTCTTC. This translates into CASSDAASGRRQFF.